One sample yielded the 5 T cell receptor beta chains listed below, sequenced in a study of regulatory T cells in long-lasting Graves disease. Arm-PCR with iRepertoire HTBI primers amplified the CDR3 regions for these TCR beta libraries. Each CDR3 protein is one row after TCRdb ran MiXCR on the multiplex PCR reads. The table shows 600,000 to 650,000 distinct CDR3 sequences, with roughly 16% occurring only once. Time point meaning: newly diagnosed GD, antithyroid drugs for less than 3 months. PBMCs provided the RNA from which the TCR library was made. The same data also contributed to another study, on T cells in Graves' hyperthyroidism and ophthalmopathy.

The sequenced sample was peripheral blood mononuclear cells (PBMCs), obtained at new diagnosis, from a patient treated with antithyroid drugs. The origin of the receptors is a woman in her 30s with Graves disease.

The genes are TRBV27 and TRBJ2-1, with 9 nucleotides matching TRBD1. The length of the CDR3 is 14 residues. After removal of 6 bases from V and 7 bases from J, the junction contained 7 bases not matched to a gene. Germline V lookup: CDR1 MNHEY, CDR2 SMNVEV (reference sequence). The CDR3: CASSSTGGGNEQFF. In nucleotides, the CDR3 is TGTGCCAGCAGCTCGACAGGGGGAGGGAATGAGCAGTTCTTC.

This clonotype was seen only once. The gene calls are TRBV7-2 and TRBJ2-7, with 9 nucleotides matching TRBD1. The CDR3 is made up of 14 amino acids. Germline assignment: CDR1 SGHTA and CDR2 FQGNSA. V was pared by 4 bases and J by 6 bases, with 7 bases of the junction left unmatched. The CDR3 nucleotides are TGTGCCAGCAGCTCCCGGGACAGGGTGTCCGAGCAGTACTTC. As protein: CASSSRDRVSEQYF.

This clonotype was picked up many times. The V call is TRBV7-2, the J call TRBJ2-7, with 7 nucleotides matching TRBD2. V lost 5 bases to trimming and J lost 0 bases; unmatched junction nucleotides: 10. CDR1 and CDR2 (germline): SGHTA, FQGNSA. The CDR3 consists of 16 residues. The CDR3 sequence is CASSAQRGEPSYEQYF. CDR3 coding DNA: TGTGCCAGCAGCGCCCAGCGGGGCGAACCCTCCTACGAGCAGTACTTC.

This clonotype showed up just once. The chain couples TRBV9 to TRBJ1-4; D unresolved. The germline V and J ends were trimmed by 0 bases and 0 bases, with 12 bases remaining between them. CDR1 SGDLS and CDR2 YYNGEE come from the germline V gene. The CDR3 is made up of 17 amino acids. CDR3: CASSVAISTATNEKLFF. Here the CDR3 DNA reads TGTGCCAGCAGCGTAGCTATAAGTACTGCAACTAATGAAAAACTGTTTTTT.

This clonotype turned up a few times. The chain's CDR3 is CASSWAYNEQFF. The CDR3 DNA reads as TGTGCCAGCAGCTGGGCTTACAATGAGCAGTTCTTC. This chain uses TRBV5-5 with TRBJ2-1, with no clear D. This CDR3 is built from 12 residues. V gave up 3 bases and J gave up 4 bases, with 5 bases separating them. The germline CDR1 and CDR2 sequences are SGHKS and YYEKEE (reference sequence). The full variable domain, completed using reference TRBV5-5 and TRBJ2-1, is DAGVTQSPTHLIKTRGQQVTLRCSPISGHKSVSWYQQVLGQGPQFIFQYYEKEERGRGNFPDRFSARQFPNYSSELNVNALLLGDSALYLCASSWAYNEQFFGPGTRLTVL.